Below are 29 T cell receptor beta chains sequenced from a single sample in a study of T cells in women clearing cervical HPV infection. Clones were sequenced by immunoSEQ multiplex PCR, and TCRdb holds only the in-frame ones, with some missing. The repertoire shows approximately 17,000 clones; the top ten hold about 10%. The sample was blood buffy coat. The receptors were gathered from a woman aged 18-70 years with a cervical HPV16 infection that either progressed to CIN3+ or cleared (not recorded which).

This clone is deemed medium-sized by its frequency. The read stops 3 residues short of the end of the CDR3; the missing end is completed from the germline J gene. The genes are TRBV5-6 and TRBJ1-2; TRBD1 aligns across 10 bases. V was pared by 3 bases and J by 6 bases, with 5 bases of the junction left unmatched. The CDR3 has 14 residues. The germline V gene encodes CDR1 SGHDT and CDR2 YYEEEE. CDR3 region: CASSYRDRGDGYTF. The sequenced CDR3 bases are TGTGCCAGCAGCTATCGGGACAGGGGAGATGGC. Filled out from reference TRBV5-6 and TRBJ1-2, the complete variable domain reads DAGVTQSPTHLIKTRGQQVTLRCSPKSGHDTVSWYQQALGQGPQFIFQYYEEEERQRGNFPDRFSGHQFPNYSSELNVNALLLGDSALYLCASSYRDRGDGYTFGSGTRLTVV.

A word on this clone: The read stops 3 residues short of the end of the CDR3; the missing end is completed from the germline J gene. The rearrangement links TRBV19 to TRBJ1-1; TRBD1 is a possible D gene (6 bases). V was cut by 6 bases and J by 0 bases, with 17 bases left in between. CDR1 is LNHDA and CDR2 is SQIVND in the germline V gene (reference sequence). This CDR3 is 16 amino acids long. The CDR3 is CASRTLGTSMNTEAFF. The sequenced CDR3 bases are TGTGCCAGTAGGACCCTCGGGACAAGTATGAACACTGAA.

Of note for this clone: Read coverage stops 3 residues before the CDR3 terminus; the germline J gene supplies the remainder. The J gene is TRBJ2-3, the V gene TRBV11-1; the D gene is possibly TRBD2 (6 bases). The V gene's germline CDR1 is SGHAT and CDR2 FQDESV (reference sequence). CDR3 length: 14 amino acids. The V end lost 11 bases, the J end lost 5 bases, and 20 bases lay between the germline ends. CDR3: CAVGEAAGEDTQYF. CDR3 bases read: TGTGCCGTCGGGGAGGCTGCCGGAGAAGATACG.

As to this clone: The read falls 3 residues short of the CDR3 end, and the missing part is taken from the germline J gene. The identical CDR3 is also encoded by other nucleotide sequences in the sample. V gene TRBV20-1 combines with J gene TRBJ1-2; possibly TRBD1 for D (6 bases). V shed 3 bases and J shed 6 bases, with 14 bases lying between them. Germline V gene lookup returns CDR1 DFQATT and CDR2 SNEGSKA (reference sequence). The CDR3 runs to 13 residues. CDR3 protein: CSASTRGGHGYTF. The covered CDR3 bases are TGCAGTGCTAGCACCCGGGGGGGGCATGGC.

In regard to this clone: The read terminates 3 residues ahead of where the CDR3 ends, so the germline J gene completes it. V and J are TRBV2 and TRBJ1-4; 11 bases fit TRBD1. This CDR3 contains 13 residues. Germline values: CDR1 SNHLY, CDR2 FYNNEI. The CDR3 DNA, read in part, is TGTGCCAGCAGTGATCCGGACAGGGGGCTA. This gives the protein CASSDPDRGL. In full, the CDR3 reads CASSDPDRGLLFF.

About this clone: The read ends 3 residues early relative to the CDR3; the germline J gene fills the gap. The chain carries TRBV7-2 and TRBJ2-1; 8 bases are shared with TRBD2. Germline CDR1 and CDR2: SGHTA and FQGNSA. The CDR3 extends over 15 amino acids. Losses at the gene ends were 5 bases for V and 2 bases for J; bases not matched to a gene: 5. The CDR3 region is CASSITSGAYNEQFF. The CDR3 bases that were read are TGTGCCAGCAGCATTACTAGCGGAGCCTACAATGAG.

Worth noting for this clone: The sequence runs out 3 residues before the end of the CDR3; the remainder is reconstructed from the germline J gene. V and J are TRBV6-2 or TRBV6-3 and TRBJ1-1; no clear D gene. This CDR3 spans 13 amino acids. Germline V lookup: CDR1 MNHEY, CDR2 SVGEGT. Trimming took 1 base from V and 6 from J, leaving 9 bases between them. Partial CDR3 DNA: TGTGCCAGCAGTTACTGGGTGAGGGCTGAA. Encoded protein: CASSYWVRAE. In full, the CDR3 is CASSYWVRAEAFF.

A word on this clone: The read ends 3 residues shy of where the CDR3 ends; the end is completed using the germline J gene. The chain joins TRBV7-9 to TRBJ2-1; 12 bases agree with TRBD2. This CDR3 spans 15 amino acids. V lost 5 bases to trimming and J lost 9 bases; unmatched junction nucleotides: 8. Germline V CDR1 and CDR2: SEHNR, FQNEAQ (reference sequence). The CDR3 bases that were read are TGTGCCAGCAGCCCCCTAGCGGGGGGGCCGAGTGAG. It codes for CASSPLAGGPSE. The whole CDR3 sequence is CASSPLAGGPSEQFF.

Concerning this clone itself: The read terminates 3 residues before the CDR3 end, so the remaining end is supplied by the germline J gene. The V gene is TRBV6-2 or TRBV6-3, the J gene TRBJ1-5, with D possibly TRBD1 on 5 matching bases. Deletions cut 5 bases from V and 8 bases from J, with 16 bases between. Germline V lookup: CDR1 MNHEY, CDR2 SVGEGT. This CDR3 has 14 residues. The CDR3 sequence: CASSTGGTNEPQHF. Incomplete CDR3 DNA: TGTGCCAGCAGTACAGGAGGCACGAATGAGCCC.

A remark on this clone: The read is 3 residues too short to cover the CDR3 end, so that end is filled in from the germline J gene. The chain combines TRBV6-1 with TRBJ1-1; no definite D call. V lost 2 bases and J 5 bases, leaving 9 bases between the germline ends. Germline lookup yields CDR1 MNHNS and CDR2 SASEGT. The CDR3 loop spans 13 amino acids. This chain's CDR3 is CASSEKVRTEAFF. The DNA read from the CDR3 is TGTGCCAGCAGTGAAAAGGTGAGGACTGAA.

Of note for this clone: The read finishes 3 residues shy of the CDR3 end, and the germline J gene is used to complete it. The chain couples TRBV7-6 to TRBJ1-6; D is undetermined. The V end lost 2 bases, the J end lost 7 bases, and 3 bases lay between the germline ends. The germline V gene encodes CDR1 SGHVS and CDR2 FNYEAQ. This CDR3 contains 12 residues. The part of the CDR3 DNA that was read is TGTGCCAGCAGCTTACCAAATTCACCC. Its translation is CASSLPNSP. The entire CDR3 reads CASSLPNSPLHF.

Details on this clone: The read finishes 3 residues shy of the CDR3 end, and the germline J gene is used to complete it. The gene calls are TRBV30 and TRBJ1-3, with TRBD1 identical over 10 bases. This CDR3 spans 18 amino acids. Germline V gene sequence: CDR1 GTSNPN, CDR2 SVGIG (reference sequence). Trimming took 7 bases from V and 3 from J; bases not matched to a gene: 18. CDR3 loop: CALKFRDRGGLLGNTIYF. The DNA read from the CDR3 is TGTGCCTTAAAGTTCCGGGACAGGGGAGGATTACTTGGAAACACC.

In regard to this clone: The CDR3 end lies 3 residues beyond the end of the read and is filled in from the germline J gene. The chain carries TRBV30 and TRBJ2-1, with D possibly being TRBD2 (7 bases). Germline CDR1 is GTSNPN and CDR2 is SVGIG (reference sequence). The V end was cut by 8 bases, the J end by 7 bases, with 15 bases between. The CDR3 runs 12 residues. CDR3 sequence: CAAIGRGNEQFF. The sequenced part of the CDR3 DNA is TGTGCCGCCATAGGGAGGGGGAATGAG.

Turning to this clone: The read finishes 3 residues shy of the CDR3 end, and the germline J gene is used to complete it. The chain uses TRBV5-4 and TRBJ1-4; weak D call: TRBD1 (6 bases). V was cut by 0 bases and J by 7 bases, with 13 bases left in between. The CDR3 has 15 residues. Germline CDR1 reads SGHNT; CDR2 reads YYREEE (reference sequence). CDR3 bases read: TGTGCCAGCAGCTTGGAACAGGGCCGTGGTGAAAAA. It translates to CASSLEQGRGEK. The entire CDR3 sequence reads CASSLEQGRGEKLFF.

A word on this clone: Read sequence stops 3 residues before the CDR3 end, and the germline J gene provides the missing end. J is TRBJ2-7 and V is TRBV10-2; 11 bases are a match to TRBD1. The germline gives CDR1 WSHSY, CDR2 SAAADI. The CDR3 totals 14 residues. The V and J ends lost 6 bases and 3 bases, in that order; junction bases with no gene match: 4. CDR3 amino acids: CASRRTGGGYEQYF. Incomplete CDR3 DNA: TGCGCCAGCAGACGGACAGGGGGCGGCTACGAG.

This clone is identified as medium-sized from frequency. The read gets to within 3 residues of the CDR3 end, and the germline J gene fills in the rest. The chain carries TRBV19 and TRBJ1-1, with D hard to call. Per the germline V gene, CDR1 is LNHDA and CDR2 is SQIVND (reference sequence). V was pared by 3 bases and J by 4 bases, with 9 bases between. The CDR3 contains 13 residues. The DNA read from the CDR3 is TGTGCCAGTAGTATCCCTAGTCTCACTGAA. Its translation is CASSIPSLTE. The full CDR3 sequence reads CASSIPSLTEAFF.

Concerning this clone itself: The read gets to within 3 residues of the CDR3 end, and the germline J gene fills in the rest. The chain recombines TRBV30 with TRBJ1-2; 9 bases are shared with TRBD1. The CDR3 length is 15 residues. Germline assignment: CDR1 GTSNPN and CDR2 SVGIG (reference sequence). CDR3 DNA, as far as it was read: TGTGCCTGGAGTGTTTTCGGACAGGGGCTTGTCGGC. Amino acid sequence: CAWSVFGQGLVG. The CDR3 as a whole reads CAWSVFGQGLVGYTF.

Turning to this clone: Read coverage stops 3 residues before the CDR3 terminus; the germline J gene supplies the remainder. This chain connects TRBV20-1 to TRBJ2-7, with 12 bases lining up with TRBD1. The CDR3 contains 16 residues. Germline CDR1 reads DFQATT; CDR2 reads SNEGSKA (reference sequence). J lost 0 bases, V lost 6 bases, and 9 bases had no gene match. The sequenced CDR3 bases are TGCAGTGCAGATGGGACAGGGGGCTCAAGCTCCTACGAG. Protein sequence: CSADGTGGSSSYE. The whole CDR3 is CSADGTGGSSSYEQYF.

CDR3 DNA, as far as it was read: TGTGCCAGCAGCTTCCCGGGGAATGAG. As protein: CASSFPGNE. The whole CDR3 region reads CASSFPGNEQFF. The chain carries TRBV5-4 and TRBJ2-1, with D possibly matching TRBD2 (5 bases). The read falls 3 residues short of the CDR3 end, and the missing part is taken from the germline J gene. This CDR3 is built from 12 residues. CDR1 is SGHNT, CDR2 YYREEE, per germline (reference sequence). V was cut by 2 bases and J by 7 bases, with 7 bases left in between.

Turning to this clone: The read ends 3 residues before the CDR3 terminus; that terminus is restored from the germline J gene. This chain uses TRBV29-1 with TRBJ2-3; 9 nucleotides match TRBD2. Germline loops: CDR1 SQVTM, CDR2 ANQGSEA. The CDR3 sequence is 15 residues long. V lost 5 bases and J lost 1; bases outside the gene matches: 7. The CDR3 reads CSVSSGSGGTDTQYF. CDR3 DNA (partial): TGCAGCGTTAGTAGCGGGAGCGGGGGCACAGATACG.

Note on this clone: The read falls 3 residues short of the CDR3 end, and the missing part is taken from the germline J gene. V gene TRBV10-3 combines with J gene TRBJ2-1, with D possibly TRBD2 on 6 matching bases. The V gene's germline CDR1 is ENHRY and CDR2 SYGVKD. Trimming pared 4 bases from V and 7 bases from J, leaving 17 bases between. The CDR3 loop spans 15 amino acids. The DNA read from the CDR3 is TGTGCCATCAGTGTGGACTACCGCCTCCATAATGAG. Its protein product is CAISVDYRLHNE. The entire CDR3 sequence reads CAISVDYRLHNEQFF.

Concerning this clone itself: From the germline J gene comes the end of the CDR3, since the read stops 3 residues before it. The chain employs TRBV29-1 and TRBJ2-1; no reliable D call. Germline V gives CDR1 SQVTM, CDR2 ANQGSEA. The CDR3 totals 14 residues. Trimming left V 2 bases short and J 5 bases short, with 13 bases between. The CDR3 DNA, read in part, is TGCAGCGTTGAATATGTGTTGTCGGACAATGAG. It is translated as CSVEYVLSDNE. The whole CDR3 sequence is CSVEYVLSDNEQFF.

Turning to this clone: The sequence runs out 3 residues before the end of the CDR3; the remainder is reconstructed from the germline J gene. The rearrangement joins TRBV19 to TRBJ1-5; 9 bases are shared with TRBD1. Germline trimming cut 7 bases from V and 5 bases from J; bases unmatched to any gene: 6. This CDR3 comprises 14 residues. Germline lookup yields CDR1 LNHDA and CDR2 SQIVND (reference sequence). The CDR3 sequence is CASTPGQGHQPQHF. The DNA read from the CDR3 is TGTGCCAGTACCCCAGGACAGGGGCATCAGCCC.

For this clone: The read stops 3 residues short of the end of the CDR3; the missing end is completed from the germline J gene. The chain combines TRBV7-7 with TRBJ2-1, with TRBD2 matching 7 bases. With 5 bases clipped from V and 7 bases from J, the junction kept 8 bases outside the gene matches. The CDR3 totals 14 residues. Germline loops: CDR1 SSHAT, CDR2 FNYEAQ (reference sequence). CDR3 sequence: CASSGAGVWNEQFF. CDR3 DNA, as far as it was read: TGTGCCAGCAGCGGTGCGGGGGTTTGGAATGAG.

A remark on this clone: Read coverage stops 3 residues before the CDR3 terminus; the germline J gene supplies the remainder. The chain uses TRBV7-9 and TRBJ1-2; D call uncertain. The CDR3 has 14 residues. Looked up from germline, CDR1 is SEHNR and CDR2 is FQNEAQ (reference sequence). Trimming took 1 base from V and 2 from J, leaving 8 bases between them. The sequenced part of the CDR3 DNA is TGTGCCAGCAGCTTAGTGGGCAGAAACTATGGC. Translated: CASSLVGRNYG. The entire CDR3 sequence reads CASSLVGRNYGYTF.

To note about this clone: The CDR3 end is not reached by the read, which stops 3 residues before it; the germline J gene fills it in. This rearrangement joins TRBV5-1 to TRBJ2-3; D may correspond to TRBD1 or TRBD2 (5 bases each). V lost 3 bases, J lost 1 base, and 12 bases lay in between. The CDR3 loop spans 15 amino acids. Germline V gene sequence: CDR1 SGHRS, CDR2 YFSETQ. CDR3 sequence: CASSSEGRGTDTQYF. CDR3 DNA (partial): TGCGCCAGCAGCTCTGAGGGGCGAGGCACAGATACG.

CDR3 bases read: TGTGCCAGTACCCTGGACAGGGTAGGAGGAACTGAA. Translation: CASTLDRVGGTE. The complete CDR3 sequence is CASTLDRVGGTEAFF. This chain connects TRBV19 to TRBJ1-1, with 8 bases that match TRBD1. The sequenced fragment ends 3 residues before the CDR3 boundary, so the rest is inferred from the germline J gene. The length of the CDR3 is 15 residues. With V trimmed by 7 bases and J by 5 bases, 12 bases remained unmatched. The germline V gene has CDR1 LNHDA and CDR2 SQIVND (reference sequence).

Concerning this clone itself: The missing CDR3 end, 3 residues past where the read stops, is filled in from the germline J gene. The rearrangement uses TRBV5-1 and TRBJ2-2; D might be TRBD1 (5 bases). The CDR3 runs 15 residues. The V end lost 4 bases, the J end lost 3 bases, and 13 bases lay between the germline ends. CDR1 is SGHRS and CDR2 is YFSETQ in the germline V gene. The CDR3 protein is CASSQTVTDTGELFF. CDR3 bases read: TGCGCCAGCAGCCAGACGGTGACAGACACCGGGGAG.

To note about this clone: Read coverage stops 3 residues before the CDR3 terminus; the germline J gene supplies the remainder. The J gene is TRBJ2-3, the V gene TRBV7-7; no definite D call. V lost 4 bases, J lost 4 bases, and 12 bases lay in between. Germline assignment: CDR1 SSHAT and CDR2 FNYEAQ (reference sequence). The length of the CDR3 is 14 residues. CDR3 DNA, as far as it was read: TGTGCCAGCAGCTCCCGACTCTCCCCAGATACG. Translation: CASSSRLSPDT. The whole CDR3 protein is CASSSRLSPDTQYF.